Below, 15 T cell receptor beta chains from the same sample are listed, as sequenced in a study of blood T cell repertoires in COVID-19. Data came from immunoSEQ multiplex PCR; TCRdb stores just in-frame clones and leaves some out. The data hold approximately 260,000 clones, with roughly 87% observed a single time. Sequencing input: PBMCs or T cells enriched from blood (not recorded which). The receptors were sampled from a woman aged 25 to 45 with acute COVID-19.

This rearrangement joins TRBV5-1 to TRBJ2-1; TRBD2 matches 7 bases. In germline, CDR1 is SGHRS, CDR2 YFSETQ. The V gene end was trimmed by 2 bases and the J gene end by 5 bases; junction bases not matched to a gene: 7. This CDR3 is built from 15 residues. The CDR3 spells CASSLTSVPDNEQFF. Here the CDR3 DNA reads TGCGCCAGCAGCTTAACTAGCGTGCCTGACAATGAGCAGTTCTTC. The complete variable domain, with remaining parts taken from reference TRBV5-1 and TRBJ2-1, reads KAGVTQTPRYLIKTRGQQVTLSCSPISGHRSVSWYQQTPGQGLQFLFEYFSETQRNKGNFPGRFSGRQFSNSRSEMNVSTLELGDSALYLCASSLTSVPDNEQFFGPGTRLTVL.

The chain employs TRBV28 and TRBJ2-5; 7 positions agree with TRBD2. The CDR3 has 14 amino acids. V was clipped by 5 bases and J by 5 bases; unmatched bases: 8. Per germline, CDR1 MDHEN and CDR2 SYDVKM. The CDR3 region has the DNA TGTGCCAGCAGTCGGGACGGACTAGTTGAGACCCAGTACTTC. As protein: CASSRDGLVETQYF.

This clone was counted between two and nine times. The chain is built from TRBV7-2 and TRBJ1-5, with D tentatively TRBD1 (6 bases). Germline V CDR1 and CDR2: SGHTA, FQGNSA. V was clipped by 3 bases and J by 4 bases, with 10 bases between them. The CDR3 has 14 residues. Written as DNA, the CDR3 is TGTGCCAGCAGCTTGGGGGCAGGGAATCAGCCCCAGCATTTT. This encodes CASSLGAGNQPQHF.

The genes are TRBV7-2 and TRBJ2-1, with a weak D call TRBD1 (6 bases). Trimming took 2 bases from V and 2 from J, leaving 10 bases between them. Germline lookup yields CDR1 SGHTA and CDR2 FQGNSA. The CDR3 loop spans 15 amino acids. CDR3 in amino acids: CASSLRTDPYNEQFF. In DNA, the CDR3 is TGTGCCAGCAGCTTAAGGACAGACCCCTACAATGAGCAGTTCTTC.

J is TRBJ2-5 and V is TRBV19; 12 positions match TRBD1. Germline CDR1 and CDR2: LNHDA and SQIVND (reference sequence). The CDR3 totals 15 residues. J gave up 5 bases and V 4 bases, and 5 bases lay outside the gene matches. DNA of the CDR3: TGTGCCAGTAGTACGGGACAGGGGGCGGGGGAGACCCAGTACTTC. This codes for CASSTGQGAGETQYF.

By share of the sample, this clone is medium-sized. CDR3 in amino acids: CAWRAGPGQPQHF. As DNA, the CDR3 is TGTGCCTGGAGAGCGGGACCCGGTCAGCCCCAGCATTTT. The chain employs TRBV30 and TRBJ1-5, with D possibly matching TRBD1 (5 bases). This CDR3 contains 13 residues. Germline V gene sequence: CDR1 GTSNPN, CDR2 SVGIG (reference sequence). Trimming shortened V by 3 bases and J by 6 bases, and 12 bases separated the two germline ends.

The genes are TRBV29-1 and TRBJ1-2; 7 bases line up with TRBD1. The CDR3 has 13 amino acids. The germline CDR1 and CDR2 sequences are SQVTM and ANQGSEA. The V and J ends lost 5 bases and 7 bases, in that order; junction bases with no gene match: 10. The CDR3 here is CSVTHTGTVGYTF. The CDR3 DNA sequence: TGCAGCGTTACTCATACCGGGACAGTTGGCTACACCTTC.

V usage is TRBV28 and J usage is TRBJ2-5; a weak D match, TRBD2 (6 bases). V was pared by 8 bases and J by 0 bases, with 10 bases between. This CDR3 spans 13 amino acids. Germline-derived CDR1 and CDR2 are MDHEN and SYDVKM. The CDR3 bases are TGTGCCAGCGGACGGGGGAACCAAGAGACCCAGTACTTC. It translates to CASGRGNQETQYF.

V and J are TRBV5-1 and TRBJ1-2; D is unclear. CDR1 SGHRS and CDR2 YFSETQ come from the germline V gene. Trimming took 0 bases from V and 2 from J, leaving 8 bases between them. CDR3 length: 14 amino acids. CDR3 amino acids: CASSLAGTNYGYTF. In nucleotides, the CDR3 is TGCGCCAGCAGCTTGGCAGGAACCAACTATGGCTACACCTTC.

The genes are TRBV9 and TRBJ1-2; 7 bases agree with TRBD1. Germline CDR1 reads SGDLS; CDR2 reads YYNGEE. J was trimmed by 4 bases and V by 3 bases; bases with no gene match: 12. This CDR3 contains 16 residues. DNA of the CDR3: TGTGCCAGCAGCGCCCAGGGGGACGGGGTGGGCTATGGCTACACCTTC. Translation gives CASSAQGDGVGYGYTF.

This rearrangement joins TRBV9 to TRBJ1-2; D might be TRBD1 (6 bases). Germline-derived CDR1 and CDR2 are SGDLS and YYNGEE. The CDR3 extends over 13 amino acids. The V end lost 0 bases, the J end lost 3 bases, and 6 bases lay between the germline ends. The CDR3 DNA reads as TGTGCCAGCAGCGTAGGACAGGACTATGGCTACACCTTC. Protein product: CASSVGQDYGYTF.

CDR3 sequence reads: CASNSGQINQPQHF. The CDR3 region has the DNA TGTGCCAGCAATTCCGGACAGATCAATCAGCCCCAGCATTTT. V gene TRBV2 combines with J gene TRBJ1-5; D possibly corresponds to TRBD1 (6 bases). CDR1 SNHLY and CDR2 FYNNEI come from the germline V gene. The CDR3 totals 14 residues. Trimming pared 7 bases from V and 3 bases from J, leaving 13 bases between. Filled out from reference TRBV2 and TRBJ1-5, the complete variable domain reads EPEVTQTPSHQVTQMGQEVILRCVPISNHLYFYWYRQILGQKVEFLVSFYNNEISEKSEIFDDQFSVERPDGSNFTLKIRSTKLEDSAMYFCASNSGQINQPQHFGDGTRLSIL.

The chain couples TRBV6-2 or TRBV6-3 to TRBJ2-7, with TRBD1 matching over 9 bases. The germline V gene encodes CDR1 MNHEY and CDR2 SVGEGT. J gave up 4 bases and V 2 bases, and 6 bases lay outside the gene matches. The CDR3 contains 15 residues. Written as DNA, the CDR3 is TGTGCCAGCAGTTACGGTGACAGGGGGGCATACGAGCAGTACTTC. Translated: CASSYGDRGAYEQYF.

This rearrangement joins TRBV5-1 to TRBJ1-1; TRBD1 might be the D (6 bases). CDR1 SGHRS and CDR2 YFSETQ come from the germline V gene. This CDR3 spans 16 amino acids. V lost 4 bases, J lost 1 base, and 17 bases lay in between. The CDR3 is CASSQDPGHQNTEAFF. CDR3 sequence (DNA): TGCGCCAGCAGCCAAGATCCGGGACACCAGAACACTGAAGCTTTCTTT.

The CDR3 is CASSSLSVRGRARGYTF. The CDR3 nucleotides are TGTGCCAGCAGTTCCCTAAGCGTGCGGGGTCGCGCGCGTGGCTACACCTTC. The chain links TRBV28 to TRBJ1-2; D is ambiguous. Germline assignment: CDR1 MDHEN and CDR2 SYDVKM. Trimming removed 4 bases from V and 7 bases from J, with 25 bases in between. The CDR3 covers 17 residues.